A single sample gave rise to the 4 T cell receptor beta chains below, sequenced in a study of beta chain features in type 1 diabetes. TCRB transcripts that were expressed got sequenced, as all of the isolated RNA had been reverse transcribed. TCRdb's table, derived via immunoSEQ multiplex PCR, lists solely in-frame clones and lacks some. The sample includes approximately 330,000 clones, approximately 10% of them seen just once. Sequencing input: naive CD4+ T cells from blood. The receptors shown here come from a woman aged 30 to 39 in good health.

Concerning this clone itself: The sample carries other DNA sequences with the same CDR3. This chain uses TRBV7-9 with TRBJ2-1; TRBD1 matches 9 bases. The V and J ends lost 5 bases and 1 base, in that order; junction bases with no gene match: 3. Germline V lookup: CDR1 SEHNR, CDR2 FQNEAQ (reference sequence). CDR3 length: 15 residues. The CDR3 spells CASSPGQGSYNEQFF. The CDR3, as DNA: TGTGCCAGCAGCCCGGGACAGGGATCCTACAATGAGCAGTTCTTC.

This chain uses TRBV2 with TRBJ2-1, with TRBD2 matching 8 bases. With V trimmed by 6 bases and J by 4 bases, 5 bases remained unmatched. This CDR3 contains 14 residues. The germline V gene encodes CDR1 SNHLY and CDR2 FYNNEI. CDR3 DNA sequence: TGTGCCAGCAGAGCGGGAGAAGGGTACAATGAGCAGTTCTTC. Protein product: CASRAGEGYNEQFF.

Remarks on this clone: The sample contains more than one DNA sequence encoding this CDR3. This rearrangement joins TRBV5-1 to TRBJ2-3, with D unresolved. The V gene's germline CDR1 is SGHRS and CDR2 YFSETQ. The CDR3 loop spans 15 amino acids. Trimming took off 1 base at V and 1 base at J, with 10 bases between the two ends. CDR3 in DNA: TGCGCCAGCAGCTTGACAGACGCCCGCACAGATACGCAGTATTTT. It specifies CASSLTDARTDTQYF.

Concerning this clone itself: This specimen includes other DNA sequences encoding the same CDR3. The chain joins TRBV30 to TRBJ2-5, with 8 bases identical to TRBD2. J gave up 1 base and V 2 bases, and 9 bases lay outside the gene matches. Germline V gene data show CDR1 as GTSNPN and CDR2 as SVGIG (reference sequence). The CDR3 runs to 16 residues. As DNA, the CDR3 is TGTGCCTGGAGTTCTTGGCTAGCGGGTATCCAAGAGACCCAGTACTTC. Translation: CAWSSWLAGIQETQYF.